What follows are 18 T cell receptor beta chains derived from one specimen sequenced in a study of CD8+ T cells in alopecia areata. Extracted RNA was reverse transcribed into cDNA, the sequencing template. Repertoires were generated with immunoSEQ multiplex PCR, while TCRdb's copy carries only in-frame clones and drops some. Here the sample spans 170,000 or so clones, roughly three fifths being singletons. Treatment described: oral pan-JAK inhibitor, 5-10 mg twice daily. Sequenced material: CD8+ T cells sorted from blood, taken at week 24, from a patient treated with tofacitinib. These receptors were collected from a human donor with alopecia areata.

The CDR3 reads CSVQGLAGAVWVDEQFF. The CDR3 coding sequence is TGCAGCGTTCAGGGACTAGCGGGGGCTGTTTGGGTGGATGAGCAGTTCTTC. The chain joins TRBV29-1 to TRBJ2-1, with 14 bases aligning to TRBD2. V shed 5 bases, J shed 8 bases, and the junction held 14 bases outside the gene matches. The CDR3 is 17 residues long. Germline assignment: CDR1 SQVTM and CDR2 ANQGSEA.

This clone was counted many times. The V call is TRBV6-1, the J call TRBJ2-2; D remains unclear. CDR1 MNHNS and CDR2 SASEGT come from the germline V gene. This CDR3 is 13 amino acids long. V shed 2 bases and J shed 10 bases, with 11 bases lying between them. CDR3 bases: TGTGCCAGCAGTGAATTCGGGCGGATGGAGCTGTTTTTT. It yields the protein CASSEFGRMELFF.

This clone has just a few counts. V usage is TRBV6-6 and J usage is TRBJ2-1, with 7 positions matching TRBD2. Germline CDR1 MNHNY, CDR2 SVGAGI (reference sequence). CDR3 length equals 12 residues. V was pared by 5 bases and J by 8 bases, with 3 bases of the junction left unmatched. The CDR3 sequence is CASSSGVDEQFF. CDR3 in DNA: TGTGCCAGCAGTAGCGGGGTCGATGAGCAGTTCTTC.

This clone came up once. The V call is TRBV2, the J call TRBJ1-1; D uncertain. Between the trimmed V and J ends, which lost 6 bases and 4 bases, there was a span of 15 bases. The CDR3 has 14 residues. Germline values: CDR1 SNHLY, CDR2 FYNNEI. CDR3 sequence: CASRGVGSGTEAFF. CDR3 sequence (DNA): TGTGCCAGCAGGGGAGTAGGGAGCGGCACTGAAGCTTTCTTT.

The rearrangement uses TRBV14 and TRBJ2-7; either TRBD1 or TRBD2 may supply D (5 bases each). CDR3 length: 12 residues. Trimming pared 4 bases from V and 8 bases from J, leaving 12 bases between. Germline CDR1 and CDR2: SGHDN and FVKESK. DNA for the CDR3: TGTGCCAGCAGCCTCATACCGGGACAGCAGTACTTC. It codes for CASSLIPGQQYF.

The chain couples TRBV5-4 to TRBJ2-5; D gene uncertain. V lost 4 bases and J 6 bases, leaving 13 bases between the germline ends. The CDR3 runs 13 residues. CDR1 is SGHNT and CDR2 is YYREEE in the germline V gene (reference sequence). The CDR3 loop reads CASSESSSQTQYF. As DNA, the CDR3 is TGTGCCAGCAGCGAGTCCTCATCCCAGACCCAGTACTTC.

This clone was recorded a few times. J is TRBJ2-7 and V is TRBV29-1; 9 positions agree with TRBD2. This CDR3 has 14 residues. The germline CDR1 and CDR2 sequences are SQVTM and ANQGSEA. The junction had 7 bases not matched to a gene; V was cut back by 3 bases and J by 4 bases. CDR3 DNA sequence: TGCAGCGTTGACGGAGCGGGGGGCCCGTACGAGCAGTACTTC. Translating it yields CSVDGAGGPYEQYF.

The J gene is TRBJ1-2, the V gene TRBV7-9; D perhaps matches TRBD1 (5 bases). The germline V and J ends were trimmed by 2 bases and 4 bases, with 5 bases remaining between them. The CDR3 is 12 amino acids. Germline CDR1 SEHNR, CDR2 FQNEAQ (reference sequence). The CDR3 DNA reads TGTGCCAGCAGCTTAACAGGCTATGGCTACACCTTC. This encodes CASSLTGYGYTF.

This clone has just one count. V usage is TRBV27 and J usage is TRBJ2-1; D ambiguous. Germline CDR1 reads MNHEY; CDR2 reads SMNVEV (reference sequence). This CDR3 is built from 14 residues. The V end lost 3 bases, the J end lost 9 bases, and 15 bases lay between the germline ends. CDR3 DNA: TGTGCCAGCAGTTTGCGGCCGACGGGTCTTGAGCAGTTCTTC. It specifies CASSLRPTGLEQFF.

This clone has only one observation. The J gene is TRBJ2-7, the V gene TRBV29-1; 7 bases fit TRBD1. V dropped 4 bases and J dropped 2; count of bases not matched to a gene: 5. Germline V gene sequence: CDR1 SQVTM, CDR2 ANQGSEA. The CDR3 is 13 residues long. The chain's CDR3 is CSVVGTVAYEQYF. In nucleotides, the CDR3 is TGCAGCGTTGTTGGGACAGTCGCCTACGAGCAGTACTTC.

Only a few counts were recorded for this clone. The rearrangement links TRBV30 to TRBJ2-5, with 8 bases aligning to TRBD2. This CDR3 has 14 residues. Germline lookup yields CDR1 GTSNPN and CDR2 SVGIG (reference sequence). V lost 2 bases and J lost 7; bases outside the gene matches: 9. CDR3 DNA sequence: TGTGCCTGGAGTACCACTAGCGGCCGAGGGACCCAGTACTTC. Translation gives CAWSTTSGRGTQYF.

V is TRBV5-1 and J is TRBJ1-2; 9 nucleotides line up with TRBD1. This CDR3 is 14 amino acids long. The V and J ends lost 6 bases and 6 bases, in that order; junction bases with no gene match: 9. Germline V lookup: CDR1 SGHRS, CDR2 YFSETQ. The CDR3, as DNA: TGCGCCAGCACGCCCGCAACAGGGGGCGATGGCTACACCTTC. Encoded protein: CASTPATGGDGYTF.

The CDR3 region has the DNA TGCGCCAGCAGCCAAGACAGGGCCTTCACTGAAGCTTTCTTT. This translates into CASSQDRAFTEAFF. J is TRBJ1-1 and V is TRBV4-1; TRBD1 is a possible D gene (5 bases). V lost 0 bases, J lost 4 bases, and 9 bases lay in between. This CDR3 contains 14 residues. Germline V gene data show CDR1 as MGHRA and CDR2 as YSYEKL.

The chain uses TRBV29-1 and TRBJ2-2; TRBD2 is a possible D gene (6 bases). With 8 bases removed from V and 5 bases from J, the gap between germline ends came to 9 bases. The CDR3 spans 11 residues. The germline V gene has CDR1 SQVTM and CDR2 ANQGSEA. The CDR3 coding sequence is TGCAGCCGCGCGGGAACCGGGGAGCTGTTTTTT. This sequence encodes CSRAGTGELFF.

This chain connects TRBV30 to TRBJ2-3; no clear D. Germline V gene sequence: CDR1 GTSNPN, CDR2 SVGIG (reference sequence). The CDR3 is 14 amino acids. Trimming cost V 0 bases and J 5 bases, with 12 bases left between them. CDR3 DNA sequence: TGTGCCTGGAGTGTACTTGGGGTAGGAGATACGCAGTATTTT. It encodes CAWSVLGVGDTQYF.

This chain links TRBV6-5 with TRBJ2-5; perhaps TRBD1 as D (6 bases). Germline CDR1 MNHEY, CDR2 SVGAGI. The CDR3 has 11 amino acids. Trimming stripped 6 bases from V and 7 bases from J, with 9 bases between. CDR3 amino acids: CASRAQGTQYF. CDR3 coding DNA: TGTGCCAGCAGGGCACAGGGGACCCAGTACTTC.

CDR3 DNA sequence: TGTGCCTGGAGTCCCGGGGGAGAAATGAACACTGAAGCTTTCTTT. Protein: CAWSPGGEMNTEAFF. The chain is built from TRBV30 and TRBJ1-1; D possibly corresponds to TRBD1 (5 bases). V was pared by 2 bases and J by 0 bases, with 13 bases between. Germline V lookup: CDR1 GTSNPN, CDR2 SVGIG (reference sequence). The CDR3 contains 15 residues.

J is TRBJ2-1 and V is TRBV7-9; tentative D call: TRBD2 (5 bases). There are 12 residues in the CDR3. V was cut by 3 bases and J by 6 bases, with 6 bases left in between. Germline V CDR1 and CDR2: SEHNR, FQNEAQ (reference sequence). CDR3 region: CASSFEGNEQFF. CDR3 nucleotides: TGTGCCAGCAGCTTCGAGGGCAATGAGCAGTTCTTC.